The entry that follows covers one T cell receptor beta chain sequence. The antigen is not known. This specimen comes from a study of radiotherapy plus CTLA-4 blockade in lung cancer. Study-wide background: Across the patients, objective responses occurred in about 19%, and disease control in approximately 30%. Broader study findings: Per reports, early blood T cell clone dynamics, plus interferon-beta, forecast response most strongly.

Repertoires were generated with immunoSEQ multiplex PCR, while TCRdb's copy carries only in-frame clones and drops some. The table records about 87,000 clones, about 87% of them present only once. The study gave focal radiation plus ipilimumab CTLA-4 blockade to patients with chemo-refractory metastatic non-small-cell lung cancer. CDR1 and CDR2 (germline): MGHRA, YSYEKL. V was clipped by 4 bases and J by 5 bases, with 14 bases between them. The CDR3 has 15 amino acids. This clonotype was obtained from a human donor with non-small cell lung cancer that progressed on radiotherapy plus ipilimumab. Sequencing was performed on peripheral blood, taken from a patient treated with radiotherapy plus ipilimumab. V gene TRBV4-1 combines with J gene TRBJ1-4, with a weak D call TRBD1 (6 bases). CDR3: CASSLRTDLNEKLFF. The DNA for the CDR3 is TGCGCCAGCAGCCTGCGGACAGATCTCAATGAAAAACTGTTTTTT.